These 26 T cell receptor beta chains were sequenced from one sample in a study. Each CDR3 protein is one row after TCRdb ran MiXCR on the RT-PCR reads. The profile shows 550,000 to 750,000 distinct CDR3 sequences, 14% of them singletons. The sequenced sample consisted of memory CD4+ T cells from blood. The receptors originated from a female donor in good health, serving as a healthy control.

This clonotype was found many times. The rearrangement joins TRBV7-2 to TRBJ1-2; D call uncertain. Germline V gene lookup returns CDR1 SGHTA and CDR2 FQGNSA. The CDR3 runs 13 residues. Trimming cost V 1 base and J 4 bases, with 7 bases left between them. The CDR3 nucleotides read TGTGCCAGCAGCTTAGAGTCGATCTATGGCTACACCTTC. Residues: CASSLESIYGYTF.

CDR3 in DNA: TGTGCCTGGAGTCGGTGGGAAAGCTCCTACGAGCAGTACTTC. Protein sequence: CAWSRWESSYEQYF. The gene calls are TRBV30 and TRBJ2-7; D not resolved. The CDR3 extends over 14 amino acids. Trimming shortened V by 2 bases and J by 0 bases, and 11 bases separated the two germline ends. Germline values: CDR1 GTSNPN, CDR2 SVGIG (reference sequence).

The J gene is TRBJ1-1, the V gene TRBV5-1; D not resolved. Germline V CDR1 and CDR2: SGHRS, YFSETQ. Trimming removed 2 bases from V and 6 bases from J, with 14 bases in between. This CDR3 comprises 14 residues. This chain's CDR3 is CASSFGPGSPEAFF. The CDR3, as DNA: TGCGCCAGCAGCTTTGGCCCGGGGAGCCCTGAAGCTTTCTTT.

This chain connects TRBV20-1 to TRBJ2-2, with TRBD2 identical over 7 bases. The junction had 11 bases not matched to a gene; V was cut back by 6 bases and J by 4 bases. The CDR3 length is 15 residues. Germline CDR1 is DFQATT and CDR2 is SNEGSKA (reference sequence). The CDR3 sequence is CSANTRGLSTGELFF. DNA of the CDR3: TGCAGTGCGAACACGCGGGGGTTGAGCACCGGGGAGCTGTTTTTT.

The rearrangement uses TRBV5-6 and TRBJ1-5; D unclear. Trimming took off 3 bases at V and 2 bases at J, with 9 bases between the two ends. The germline V gene has CDR1 SGHDT and CDR2 YYEEEE. This CDR3 is built from 14 residues. The CDR3 DNA sequence: TGTGCCAGCAGCTGGATGGGTGGCAATCAGCCCCAGCATTTT. Translating it yields CASSWMGGNQPQHF.

This clonotype was observed a few times. The rearrangement links TRBV24-1 to TRBJ2-1; TRBD2 agrees at 11 bases. This CDR3 is 14 amino acids long. The junction had 5 bases not matched to a gene; V was cut back by 8 bases and J by 6 bases. The V gene's germline CDR1 is KGHDR and CDR2 SFDVKD. In DNA, the CDR3 is TGTGCCACCATCGGGACTAGCGGTGGCAATGAGCAGTTCTTC. Its translation: CATIGTSGGNEQFF.

This clonotype occurred a few times. The V gene is TRBV18, the J gene TRBJ2-5; the D gene is possibly TRBD1 (6 bases). Between the trimmed V and J ends, which lost 3 bases and 1 base, there was a span of 9 bases. The germline V gene encodes CDR1 KGHSH and CDR2 LQKENI. This CDR3 has 14 amino acids. The CDR3 bases are TGTGCCAGCTCACCGGGGGCTGTCCAAGAGACCCAGTACTTC. It encodes CASSPGAVQETQYF. Looking up the rest from reference TRBV18 and TRBJ2-5 gives the full variable domain: NAGVMQNPRHLVRRRGQEARLRCSPMKGHSHVYWYRQLPEEGLKFMVYLQKENIIDESGMPKERFSAEFPKEGPSILRIQQVVRGDSAAYFCASSPGAVQETQYFGPGTRLLVL.

This clonotype was seen at least ten times. The rearrangement links TRBV20-1 to TRBJ2-3; 7 bases fit TRBD2. CDR3 size: 13 residues. Germline values: CDR1 DFQATT, CDR2 SNEGSKA (reference sequence). With 6 bases clipped from V and 4 bases from J, the junction kept 7 bases outside the gene matches. CDR3 in amino acids: CSAPLRGADTQYF. In DNA form, the CDR3 reads TGCAGTGCCCCCTTACGGGGGGCAGATACGCAGTATTTT.

This clonotype was detected only a few times. This rearrangement joins TRBV24-1 to TRBJ1-5; D perhaps matches TRBD1 (5 bases). The CDR3 totals 16 residues. Germline CDR1 and CDR2: KGHDR and SFDVKD. Trimming shortened V by 9 bases and J by 2 bases, and 19 bases separated the two germline ends. CDR3 sequence: CATAEPVGDGNQPQHF. The CDR3 nucleotides are TGTGCCACCGCGGAACCTGTAGGGGATGGCAATCAGCCCCAGCATTTT.

The V call is TRBV24-1, the J call TRBJ2-1; 8 nucleotides line up with TRBD2. The CDR3 totals 14 residues. Trimming at V came to 4 bases and at J to 8 bases, leaving 6 bases not matched to a gene. The germline gives CDR1 KGHDR, CDR2 SFDVKD. The CDR3 sequence is CATSDLGGVHEQFF. The CDR3 region has the DNA TGTGCCACCAGTGACCTCGGGGGGGTCCATGAGCAGTTCTTC.

The rearrangement uses TRBV20-1 and TRBJ1-2; possibly TRBD1 for D (5 bases). V lost 0 bases, J lost 6 bases, and 14 bases lay in between. Germline V lookup: CDR1 DFQATT, CDR2 SNEGSKA (reference sequence). This CDR3 is 14 amino acids long. DNA for the CDR3: TGCAGTGCTAGAGATAGTGGGCAGGGTCATGGCTACACCTTC. Encoded protein: CSARDSGQGHGYTF.

This clonotype was detected only a few times. V is TRBV3-1 and J is TRBJ2-7; 8 positions agree with TRBD2. The CDR3 has 15 amino acids. Trimming at V came to 2 bases and at J to 7 bases, leaving 10 bases not matched to a gene. Germline lookup yields CDR1 LGHDT and CDR2 YNNKEL (reference sequence). The CDR3 DNA follows: TGTGCCAGCAGCCAATCTCCGGGAGGGGAGGGGGAGCAGTACTTC. Encoded protein: CASSQSPGGEGEQYF.

The chain links TRBV5-1 to TRBJ2-7, with D unclear. V lost 4 bases and J 3 bases, leaving 11 bases between the germline ends. This CDR3 has 13 residues. Per germline, CDR1 SGHRS and CDR2 YFSETQ. The CDR3 bases are TGCGCCAGCAGCCCTTCAGCAAACTACGAGCAGTACTTC. Amino acids: CASSPSANYEQYF. Looking up the rest from reference TRBV5-1 and TRBJ2-7 gives the full variable domain: KAGVTQTPRYLIKTRGQQVTLSCSPISGHRSVSWYQQTPGQGLQFLFEYFSETQRNKGNFPGRFSGRQFSNSRSEMNVSTLELGDSALYLCASSPSANYEQYFGPGTRLTVT.

V and J are TRBV6-2 or TRBV6-3 and TRBJ2-1; D gene uncertain. The germline V gene has CDR1 MNHEY and CDR2 SVGEGT. Deletions cut 2 bases from V and 6 bases from J, with 11 bases between. CDR3 length: 14 amino acids. CDR3 amino acids: CASSYQLVGNEQFF. The CDR3 DNA is TGTGCCAGCAGTTACCAGCTAGTAGGCAATGAGCAGTTCTTC.

The chain links TRBV2 to TRBJ2-2; 10 positions match TRBD2. J gave up 4 bases and V 7 bases, and 12 bases lay outside the gene matches. The length of the CDR3 is 17 residues. Germline V CDR1 and CDR2: SNHLY, FYNNEI. CDR3 bases: TGTGCCAGCACACCAGGGAGCGGGAGGGATCGCACCGGGGAGCTGTTTTTT. Protein: CASTPGSGRDRTGELFF. Together with reference TRBV2 and TRBJ2-2, the CDR3 gives the full variable domain: EPEVTQTPSHQVTQMGQEVILRCVPISNHLYFYWYRQILGQKVEFLVSFYNNEISEKSEIFDDQFSVERPDGSNFTLKIRSTKLEDSAMYFCASTPGSGRDRTGELFFGEGSRLTVL.

This clonotype was observed a handful of times. This chain links TRBV6-5 with TRBJ1-2; D unresolved. Germline CDR1 MNHEY, CDR2 SVGAGI. V was pared by 7 bases and J by 5 bases, with 14 bases between. There are 13 residues in the CDR3. The CDR3 nucleotides are TGTGCCAGCACCCCGGGAGACCAGTATGGCTACACCTTC. This codes for CASTPGDQYGYTF.

The sample holds many counts of this clonotype. The V call is TRBV20-1, the J call TRBJ1-3, with D tentatively TRBD1 (5 bases). The germline V and J ends were trimmed by 4 bases and 0 bases, with 10 bases remaining between them. CDR3 size: 14 residues. In germline, CDR1 is DFQATT, CDR2 SNEGSKA (reference sequence). The CDR3, as DNA: TGCAGTGCTAATCGGGACGGCTCTGGAAACACCATATATTTT. Translating gives CSANRDGSGNTIYF.

The DNA of the CDR3 is TGCAGTACCCTGGGCACAGATACGCAGTATTTT. This translates into CSTLGTDTQYF. The chain carries TRBV20-1 and TRBJ2-3; D unclear. Germline CDR1 DFQATT, CDR2 SNEGSKA (reference sequence). With 8 bases removed from V and 1 base from J, the gap between germline ends came to 7 bases. The CDR3 spans 11 residues.

This clonotype has a handful of counts. The V and J genes are TRBV24-1 and TRBJ2-1, with D possibly matching TRBD1 (6 bases). The V gene's germline CDR1 is KGHDR and CDR2 SFDVKD. The CDR3 has 13 residues. Trimming shortened V by 7 bases and J by 5 bases, and 11 bases separated the two germline ends. CDR3 protein: CATREDSHNEQFF. The CDR3 nucleotides read TGTGCCACCAGGGAGGACAGCCACAATGAGCAGTTCTTC.

The J gene is TRBJ2-3, the V gene TRBV4-1, with a possible D match to TRBD1 (5 bases). The CDR3 has 16 amino acids. Trimming took off 2 bases at V and 2 bases at J, with 14 bases between the two ends. The germline V gene has CDR1 MGHRA and CDR2 YSYEKL. CDR3 sequence: CASSQYVGATTDTQYF. CDR3 bases: TGCGCCAGCAGCCAATACGTAGGGGCGACCACAGATACGCAGTATTTT.

The gene calls are TRBV5-1 and TRBJ2-7; D is possibly TRBD2 (5 bases). The CDR3 is 15 residues long. The V and J ends lost 1 base and 7 bases respectively, with 18 bases between them. The germline V gene has CDR1 SGHRS and CDR2 YFSETQ. The chain's CDR3 is CASSLRGLPLREQYF. The CDR3 DNA follows: TGCGCCAGCAGCTTGCGGGGTCTCCCCCTAAGGGAGCAGTACTTC.

This clonotype was counted many times. This chain uses TRBV29-1 with TRBJ1-5; maybe TRBD1 (6 bases). With 6 bases removed from V and 0 bases from J, the gap between germline ends came to 12 bases. Germline lookup yields CDR1 SQVTM and CDR2 ANQGSEA. This CDR3 has 14 residues. The CDR3 is CSVSTGSSNQPQHF. CDR3 in DNA: TGCAGCGTGTCGACAGGCTCTAGCAATCAGCCCCAGCATTTT. Complete variable domain (other parts from reference TRBV29-1 and TRBJ1-5): SAVISQKPSRDICQRGTSLTIQCQVDSQVTMMFWYRQQPGQSLTLIATANQGSEATYESGFVIDKFPISRPNLTFSTLTVSNMSPEDSSIYLCSVSTGSSNQPQHFGDGTRLSIL.

The chain links TRBV20-1 to TRBJ2-1, with D perhaps being TRBD1 or TRBD2 (5 bases each). The V gene's germline CDR1 is DFQATT and CDR2 SNEGSKA (reference sequence). The length of the CDR3 is 13 residues. V lost 8 bases, J lost 1 base, and 12 bases lay in between. The CDR3 spells CSIRDPSYNEQFF. The CDR3 coding sequence is TGCAGTATCCGGGACCCATCCTACAATGAGCAGTTCTTC.

This clonotype came up a few times. The chain links TRBV5-1 to TRBJ2-5, with a weak D call TRBD2 (5 bases). In germline, CDR1 is SGHRS, CDR2 YFSETQ. The germline V and J ends were trimmed by 0 bases and 7 bases, with 13 bases remaining between them. The CDR3 loop spans 14 amino acids. The CDR3 sequence: CASSLASLEGTQYF. The CDR3 DNA reads TGCGCCAGCAGCTTGGCTAGCCTGGAAGGGACCCAGTACTTC.

The rearrangement links TRBV12-3 or TRBV12-4 to TRBJ2-2; possibly TRBD1 for D (6 bases). Trimming took 8 bases from V and 5 from J, leaving 9 bases between them. This CDR3 has 12 residues. The CDR3 sequence: CASQGWTGELFF. The DNA for the CDR3 is TGTGCCAGCCAGGGGTGGACCGGGGAGCTGTTTTTT.

This clonotype has just a few counts. J is TRBJ1-4 and V is TRBV6-5; D is undetermined. Trimming removed 5 bases from V and 3 bases from J, with 16 bases in between. The CDR3 extends over 16 amino acids. CDR1 is MNHEY, CDR2 SVGAGI, per germline. The chain's CDR3 is CASSREGMVANEKLFF. In DNA form, the CDR3 reads TGTGCCAGCAGTAGGGAAGGGATGGTAGCTAATGAAAAACTGTTTTTT.